This TCR beta chain was identified in a study of blood T cell repertoires in COVID-19. V shed 0 bases, J shed 5 bases, and the junction held 0 bases outside the gene matches. There are 14 residues in the CDR3. Germline CDR1 and CDR2: LNHNV and YYDKDF (reference sequence). The table came from immunoSEQ multiplex PCR; TCRdb's copy has only in-frame clones and leaves some out. The sample lists 150,000 to 190,000 clones; about 86% were seen once. Those enrolled, adults aged about 18 to 89 years, came from about two dozen US areas. Either two negative PCRs, clearance, or symptom resolution qualified Cohort 3 donors as recovered.

The sequenced material came from PBMCs or T cells enriched from blood (not recorded which). This clonotype originated in a man over 45 who had recovered from COVID-19. This chain links TRBV15 with TRBJ1-4, with 7 bases matching TRBD1. The chain's CDR3 is CATSRDRGNEKLFF. As DNA, the CDR3 is TGTGCCACCAGCAGAGACAGGGGGAATGAAAAACTGTTTTTT.